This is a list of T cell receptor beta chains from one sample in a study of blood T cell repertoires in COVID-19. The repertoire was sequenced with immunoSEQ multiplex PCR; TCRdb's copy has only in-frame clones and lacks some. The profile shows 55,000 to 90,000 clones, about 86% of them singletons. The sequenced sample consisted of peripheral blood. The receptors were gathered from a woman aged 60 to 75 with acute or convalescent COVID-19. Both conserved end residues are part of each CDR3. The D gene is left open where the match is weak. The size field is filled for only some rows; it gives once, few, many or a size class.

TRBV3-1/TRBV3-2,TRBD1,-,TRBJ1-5,CASSQILEDRNSNQPQHF,TGTGCCAGCAGCCAAATCCTTGAGGACAGGAATAGCAATCAGCCCCAGCATTTT
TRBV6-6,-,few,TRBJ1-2,CASNLQGYYGYTF,TGTGCCAGCAACCTACAGGGCTACTATGGCTACACCTTC
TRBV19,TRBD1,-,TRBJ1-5,CASSIESTGGYRPQHF,TGTGCCAGTAGTATAGAATCCACAGGGGGCTATCGGCCCCAGCATTTT
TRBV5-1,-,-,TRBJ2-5,CASSYSGGETQYF,TGCGCCAGCAGCTATAGCGGAGGAGAGACCCAGTACTTC
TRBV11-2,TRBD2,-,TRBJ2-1,CASSRTSGGLYNEQFF,TGTGCCAGCAGCCGGACTAGCGGGGGCCTATACAATGAGCAGTTCTTC
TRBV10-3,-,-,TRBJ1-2,CAISLGQGDYGYTF,TGTGCCATCAGTCTCGGGCAGGGCGACTATGGCTACACCTTC
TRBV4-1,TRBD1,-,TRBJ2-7,CASSQTGDWDEQYF,TGCGCCAGCAGCCAGACAGGGGATTGGGACGAGCAGTACTTC
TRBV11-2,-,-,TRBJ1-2,CASSLEASVRGYTF,TGTGCCAGCAGCTTAGAAGCTTCCGTTCGTGGCTACACCTTC
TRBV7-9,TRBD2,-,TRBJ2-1,CASSYTSGDNEQFF,TGTGCCAGCAGTTACACTAGCGGGGACAATGAGCAGTTCTTC
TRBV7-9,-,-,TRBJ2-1,CASSLARQGNEQFF,TGTGCCAGCAGCTTAGCAAGGCAGGGGAATGAGCAGTTCTTC
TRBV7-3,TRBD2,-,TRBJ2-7,CASSLNGGGVYEQYF,TGTGCCAGCAGCTTAAATGGCGGGGGAGTATACGAGCAGTACTTC
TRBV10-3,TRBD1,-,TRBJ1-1,CATTGLNTEAFF,TGTGCCACGACAGGGTTGAACACTGAAGCTTTCTTT
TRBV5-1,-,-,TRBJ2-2,CASRPGTPNTGELFF,TGCGCCAGCAGACCTGGGACACCTAACACCGGGGAGCTGTTTTTT
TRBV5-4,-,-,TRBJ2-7,CASSLAVVAEQYF,TGTGCCAGCAGCTTGGCCGTCGTGGCCGAGCAGTACTTC
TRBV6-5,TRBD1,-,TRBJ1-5,CASNRDRVSNQPQHF,TGTGCCAGCAATAGGGACAGAGTGAGCAATCAGCCCCAGCATTTT
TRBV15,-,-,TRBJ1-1,CATSRDLGYGNTEAFF,TGTGCCACCAGCAGAGATCTCGGGTATGGGAACACTGAAGCTTTCTTT
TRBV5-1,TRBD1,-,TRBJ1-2,CASSLVVWRGQEYGYTF,TGCGCCAGCAGCTTGGTCGTTTGGAGGGGGCAAGAGTATGGCTACACCTTC
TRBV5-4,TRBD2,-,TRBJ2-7,CASSRRGGYEQYF,TGTGCCAGCAGCCGCCGCGGGGGGTACGAGCAGTACTTC
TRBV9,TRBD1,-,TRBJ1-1,CASSGGQMNTEAFF,TGTGCCAGCAGCGGGGGACAGATGAACACTGAAGCTTTCTTT
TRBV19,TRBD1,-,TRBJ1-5,CASSKTDRGFNQPQHF,TGTGCCAGTAGTAAAACGGACAGGGGATTCAATCAGCCCCAGCATTTT
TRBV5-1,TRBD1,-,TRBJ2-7,CASSLMGTGGYEQYF,TGCGCCAGCAGCTTGATGGGGACAGGGGGTTACGAGCAGTACTTC
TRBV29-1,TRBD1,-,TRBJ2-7,CSAGTGSYEQYF,TGCAGCGCCGGGACAGGGTCCTACGAGCAGTACTTC
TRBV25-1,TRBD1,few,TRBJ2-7,CASSEDRGLDEQYF,TGTGCCAGCAGTGAGGACAGGGGGCTCGACGAGCAGTACTTC
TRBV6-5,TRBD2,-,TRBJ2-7,CASSYTSGGAYEQYF,TGTGCCAGCAGTTATACTAGCGGGGGGGCCTACGAGCAGTACTTC
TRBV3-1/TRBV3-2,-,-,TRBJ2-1,CASSQDGNRRVEQFF,TGTGCCAGCAGCCAAGATGGGAACCGCAGGGTTGAGCAGTTCTTC
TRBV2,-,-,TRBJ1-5,CASSEVEPAGQPQHF,TGTGCCAGCAGTGAAGTCGAGCCCGCGGGACAGCCCCAGCATTTT
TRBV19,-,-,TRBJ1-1,CASSPRGGGDTEAFF,TGTGCCAGTAGTCCCCGTGGGGGGGGTGACACTGAAGCTTTCTTT
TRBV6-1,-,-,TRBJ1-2,CASSEVRTGYGYTF,TGTGCCAGCAGTGAAGTAAGAACAGGCTATGGCTACACCTTC
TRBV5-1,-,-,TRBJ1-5,CASSPRGDQSQPQHF,TGCGCCAGCAGCCCCCGGGGGGACCAATCTCAGCCCCAGCATTTT
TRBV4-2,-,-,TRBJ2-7,CASSQSLGAEQYF,TGTGCCAGCAGCCAATCCTTAGGGGCAGAGCAGTACTTC
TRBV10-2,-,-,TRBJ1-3,CASSEGGGVSGNTIYF,TGCGCCAGCAGTGAGGGCGGCGGAGTCTCTGGAAACACCATATATTTT
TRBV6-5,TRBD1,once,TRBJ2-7,CASSFTGGDEQYF,TGTGCCAGCAGCTTCACAGGGGGCGACGAGCAGTACTTC
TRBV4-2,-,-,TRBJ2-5,CASSQDPVTQETQYF,TGTGCCAGCAGCCAAGATCCAGTTACCCAAGAGACCCAGTACTTC
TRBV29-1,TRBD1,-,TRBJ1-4,CSGGQGLDNEKLFF,TGCAGCGGAGGACAGGGGTTAGATAATGAAAAACTGTTTTTT
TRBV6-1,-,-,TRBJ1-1,CASSEARGRDTEAFF,TGTGCCAGCAGTGAAGCGCGGGGGCGGGACACTGAAGCTTTCTTT
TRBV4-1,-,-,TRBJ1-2,CASSQVTGTTNYGYTF,TGCGCCAGCAGCCAAGTTACAGGGACCACTAACTATGGCTACACCTTC
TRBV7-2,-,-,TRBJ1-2,CASSLQREDGYTF,TGTGCCAGCAGCTTACAGCGGGAGGATGGCTACACCTTC
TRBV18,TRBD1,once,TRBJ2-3,CASSPLGQGTDTQYF,TGTGCCAGCTCACCACTAGGACAGGGCACAGATACGCAGTATTTT
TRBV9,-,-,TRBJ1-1,CASSVAPHTDTEAFF,TGTGCCAGCAGCGTAGCCCCCCATACGGACACTGAAGCTTTCTTT
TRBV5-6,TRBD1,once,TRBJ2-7,CASSPGTGPLWNEQYF,TGTGCCAGCAGCCCCGGGACAGGGCCTCTATGGAACGAGCAGTACTTC
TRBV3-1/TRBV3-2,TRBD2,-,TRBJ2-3,CASQGGTSTQYF,TGTGCCAGCCAGGGAGGGACTAGCACGCAGTATTTT
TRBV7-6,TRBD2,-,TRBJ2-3,CASSSPPGTSGAYTQYF,TGTGCCAGCAGCTCCCCCCCCGGGACTAGCGGGGCATATACGCAGTATTTT
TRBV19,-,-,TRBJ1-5,CASRRGLQPQHF,TGTGCCAGTAGGCGGGGGCTTCAGCCCCAGCATTTT
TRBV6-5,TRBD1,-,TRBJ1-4,CASTETQGIGEKLFF,TGTGCCAGTACCGAGACACAGGGGATAGGAGAAAAACTGTTTTTT
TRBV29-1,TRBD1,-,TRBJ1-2,CSVGGTGGNYGYTF,TGCAGCGTTGGAGGGACAGGGGGTAACTATGGCTACACCTTC
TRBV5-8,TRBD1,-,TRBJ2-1,CARVRGLGNEQFF,TGTGCCAGGGTCAGGGGGCTCGGTAATGAGCAGTTCTTC
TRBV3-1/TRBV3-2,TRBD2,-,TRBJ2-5,CASSQVSGGVTSETQYF,TGTGCCAGCAGCCAAGTGAGCGGGGGGGTGACATCGGAGACCCAGTACTTC
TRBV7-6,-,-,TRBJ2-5,CASSPGQTAETQYF,TGTGCCAGCAGCCCAGGACAGACTGCGGAGACCCAGTACTTC
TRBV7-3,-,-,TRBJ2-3,CASSVGGGTDTQYF,TGTGCCAGCAGCGTAGGGGGGGGCACAGATACGCAGTATTTT
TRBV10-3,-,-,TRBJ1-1,CAIRGQNTEAFF,TGTGCCATCAGGGGACAGAACACTGAAGCTTTCTTT
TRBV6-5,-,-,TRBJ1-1,CASTPPQGGAFF,TGTGCCAGCACCCCCCCACAGGGTGGAGCTTTCTTT
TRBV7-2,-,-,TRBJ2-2,CASSSQGVEAGELFF,TGTGCCAGCAGCTCCCAAGGGGTCGAAGCGGGGGAGCTGTTTTTT
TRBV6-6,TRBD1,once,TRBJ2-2,CASSYSTGPNTGELFF,TGTGCCAGCAGTTACTCGACAGGGCCGAACACCGGGGAGCTGTTTTTT